This T cell receptor beta chain emerged from a study of blood T cell repertoires in COVID-19. The table came from immunoSEQ multiplex PCR; TCRdb's copy has only in-frame clones and leaves some out. The table lists 100,000 to 120,000 clones, roughly 79% of them singletons. The CDR3 extends over 14 amino acids. From germline, CDR1 is SQVTM and CDR2 ANQGSEA. The germline V and J ends were trimmed by 3 bases and 6 bases, with 15 bases remaining between them. This chain connects TRBV29-1 to TRBJ2-1; tentatively, D is TRBD2 (6 bases). This TCR came from a woman aged 70-85 years with acute or convalescent COVID-19. The sample taken for sequencing was peripheral blood. In DNA form, the CDR3 reads TGCAGCGTTGATACCGGGACTGGGACCAATGAGCAGTTCTTC. Its translation: CSVDTGTGTNEQFF.